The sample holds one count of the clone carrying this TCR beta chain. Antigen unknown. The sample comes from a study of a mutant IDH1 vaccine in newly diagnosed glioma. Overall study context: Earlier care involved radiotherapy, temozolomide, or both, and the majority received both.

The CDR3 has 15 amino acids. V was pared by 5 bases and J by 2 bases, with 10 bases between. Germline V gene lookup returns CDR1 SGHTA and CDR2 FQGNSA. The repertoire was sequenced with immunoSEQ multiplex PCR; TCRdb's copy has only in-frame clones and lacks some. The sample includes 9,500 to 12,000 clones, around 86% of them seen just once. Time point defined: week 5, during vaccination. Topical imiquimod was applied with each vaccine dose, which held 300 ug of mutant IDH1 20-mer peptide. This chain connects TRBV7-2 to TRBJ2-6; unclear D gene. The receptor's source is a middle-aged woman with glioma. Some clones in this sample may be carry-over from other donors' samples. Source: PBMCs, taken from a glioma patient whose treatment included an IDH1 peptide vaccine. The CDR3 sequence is CASSPRSPGANVLTF. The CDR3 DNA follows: TGTGCCAGCAGCCCAAGGTCTCCTGGGGCCAACGTCCTGACTTTC.